This TCR beta chain derives from a study of blood T cell repertoires in COVID-19. Assay: immunoSEQ multiplex PCR; the TCRdb copy retains only in-frame clones and omits some. Here the sample spans fewer than 500,000 clones, 70% to 90% being singletons. V was shortened by 6 bases and J by 0 bases, with 15 bases between the two germline ends. Germline assignment: CDR1 SNHLY and CDR2 FYNNEI. This CDR3 has 17 residues. J is TRBJ2-6 and V is TRBV2, with TRBD2 as a possible D gene (5 bases). The sample was peripheral blood. This receptor was identified in a woman in her twenties or thirties with active or convalescent COVID-19. The CDR3 DNA sequence: TGTGCCAGCAGATCCGGGAACTACTACTCTGGGGCCAACGTCCTGACTTTC. Translating gives CASRSGNYYSGANVLTF.